This T cell receptor (beta chain) is from a study of blood T cell repertoires in COVID-19. The protocol was immunoSEQ multiplex PCR, while the TCRdb copy is restricted to in-frame clones and leaves out a portion. The data show approximately 440,000 clones, with approximately 90% seen just once and roughly 12% held by the top ten. Trimming took 3 bases from V and 6 from J, leaving 10 bases between them. Germline CDR1 SGHRS, CDR2 YFSETQ. The CDR3 extends over 14 amino acids. This clone has more than one count but fewer than ten. The V call is TRBV5-1, the J call TRBJ1-6; D perhaps matches TRBD1 (5 bases). Source material: peripheral blood. This receptor was taken from a woman aged 50 to 65 with COVID-19, enrolled during active disease. CDR3 DNA sequence: TGCGCCAGCAGCTCCCAAAGGGGTAATTCACCCCTCCACTTT. It codes for CASSSQRGNSPLHF.